The T cell receptor (beta chain) described here comes from a study of vaccination and CD4 T cells after COVID-19. Oncomine TCR Beta short-read sequencing was applied to DNA from cultured CD4+ T cells. TCRdb recomputed calls from the PCR reads with MiXCR, one row per CDR3 protein. The sample has 9,000 to 15,000 distinct CDR3 sequences, around 60% seen once; the top ten hold 14%. The sample's treatment: approximately nine-day PBMC culture with coronavirus spike peptide pools or control peptides (ViraFEST assay). As concerns this clonotype: Its specificity is unknown.

The sequenced sample was CD4+ T cells from blood, cultured in vitro. This clonotype was obtained from a human donor who had recovered from COVID-19.

The CDR3 DNA sequence: TGCGCCAGCAGCTTGGGTGGACTAGCGGCTCAAGAGACCCAGTACTTC. Translated: CASSLGGLAAQETQYF. This chain connects TRBV5-1 to TRBJ2-5; 10 positions match TRBD2. With 0 bases clipped from V and 2 bases from J, the junction kept 4 bases outside the gene matches. Germline V lookup: CDR1 SGHRS, CDR2 YFSETQ. The CDR3 is 16 amino acids.